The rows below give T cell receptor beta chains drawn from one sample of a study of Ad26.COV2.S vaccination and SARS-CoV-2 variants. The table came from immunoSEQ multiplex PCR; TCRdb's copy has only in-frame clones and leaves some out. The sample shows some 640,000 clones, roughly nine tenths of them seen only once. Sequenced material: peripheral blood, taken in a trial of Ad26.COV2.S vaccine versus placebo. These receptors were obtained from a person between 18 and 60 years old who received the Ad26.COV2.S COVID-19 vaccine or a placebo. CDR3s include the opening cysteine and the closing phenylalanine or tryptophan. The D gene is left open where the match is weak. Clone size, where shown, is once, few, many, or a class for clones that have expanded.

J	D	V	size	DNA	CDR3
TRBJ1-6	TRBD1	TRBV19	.	TGTGCCAGTAGTCCGGACAGGGGAGGATCACCCCTCCACTTT	CASSPDRGGSPLHF
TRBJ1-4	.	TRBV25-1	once	TGTGCCAGCAGTGTTGGGGGACTTGAGGAAAAACTGTTTTTT	CASSVGGLEEKLFF
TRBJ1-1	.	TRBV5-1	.	TGCGCCAGCAGCTGGGGCCTTAACACTGAAGCTTTCTTT	CASSWGLNTEAFF
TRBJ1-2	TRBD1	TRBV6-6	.	TGTGCCAGCAGTAACACGGGGACAGGGAATTATGGCTACACCTTC	CASSNTGTGNYGYTF
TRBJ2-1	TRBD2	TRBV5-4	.	TGTGCCAGCAGCGGAGACGACGGGACTAGCGGGAACTACAATGAGCAGTTCTTC	CASSGDDGTSGNYNEQFF
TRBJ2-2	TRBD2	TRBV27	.	TGTGCCAGCAAGCGGGAGAACACCGGGGAGCTGTTTTTT	CASKRENTGELFF
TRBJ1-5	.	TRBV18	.	TGTGCCAGCTCACCGGGATCAAATCAGCCCCAGCATTTT	CASSPGSNQPQHF
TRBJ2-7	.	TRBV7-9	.	TGTGCCAGCAGCAAAATTGGAGATCCCTACGAGCAGTACTTC	CASSKIGDPYEQYF
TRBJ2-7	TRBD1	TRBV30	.	TGTGCCTGGAGTGTACGTACAGGGGGCCTCTACGAGCAGTACTTC	CAWSVRTGGLYEQYF
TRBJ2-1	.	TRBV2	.	TGTGCCAGCCGGGAATACAATGAGCAGTTCTTC	CASREYNEQFF
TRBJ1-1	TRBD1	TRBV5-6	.	TGTGCCAGCAGCCTCGGCAGGGGGCTGACTGAAGCTTTCTTT	CASSLGRGLTEAFF
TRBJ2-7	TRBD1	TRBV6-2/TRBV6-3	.	TGTGCCAGCAGTTACCGCGGGACAGGCGAGCAGTACTTC	CASSYRGTGEQYF
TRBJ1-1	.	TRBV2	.	TGTGCCAGCAGCGCGGGACGCCAGAACACTGAAGCTTTCTTT	CASSAGRQNTEAFF
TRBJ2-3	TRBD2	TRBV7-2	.	TGTGCCAGCAGCTGGACTAGCGGGGGTTCAGATACGCAGTATTTT	CASSWTSGGSDTQYF
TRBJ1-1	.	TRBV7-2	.	TGTGCCAGCGAATGGTCTGGGAACACTGAAGCTTTCTTT	CASEWSGNTEAFF
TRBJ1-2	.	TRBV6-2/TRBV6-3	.	TGTGCCAGCAGTGGTCCCCCTGGCACGGGCTATGGCTACACCTTC	CASSGPPGTGYGYTF
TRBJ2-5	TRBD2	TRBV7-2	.	TGTGCCAGCAGCTACCCACCGGGGGGCCAGTACTTC	CASSYPPGGQYF
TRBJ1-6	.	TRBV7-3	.	TGTGCCAGCAGCTTATCTGTTTTAGTCGATTCACCCCTCCACTTT	CASSLSVLVDSPLHF
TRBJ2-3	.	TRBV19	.	TGTGCCAGTAGTGCCCTACTGGAAGCGACAGATACGCAGTATTTT	CASSALLEATDTQYF
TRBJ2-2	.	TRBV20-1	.	TGCAGTGCTAGTTCATGGACTCGAAGCAACGGGGAGCTGTTTTTT	CSASSWTRSNGELFF
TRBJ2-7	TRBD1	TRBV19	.	TGTGCCAGTAGTATCAGGAACAGGGGCGAGCAGTACTTC	CASSIRNRGEQYF
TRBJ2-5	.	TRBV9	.	TGTGCCAGCAGCGTAGTGTCGGCCATCCAAGAGACCCAGTACTTC	CASSVVSAIQETQYF
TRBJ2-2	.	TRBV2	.	TGTGCCAGCGCACTAGACCGGAGCACCGGGGAGCTGTTTTTT	CASALDRSTGELFF
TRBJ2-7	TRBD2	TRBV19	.	TGTGCCAGTAGTCGGCTAGCGGGAGCCGAGCAGTACTTC	CASSRLAGAEQYF
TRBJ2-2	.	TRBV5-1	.	TGCGCCAGCAGCCCCGGGTGGATTAGGGACACCGGGGAGCTGTTTTTT	CASSPGWIRDTGELFF
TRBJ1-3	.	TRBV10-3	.	TGTGCCATCAGTGAGTCGGGGCCATTCCACACCATATATTTT	CAISESGPFHTIYF
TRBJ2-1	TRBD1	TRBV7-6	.	TGTGCCAGCAGCACGACAGGGTCTAGGGTTGAGCAGTTCTTC	CASSTTGSRVEQFF
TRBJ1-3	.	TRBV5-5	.	TGTGCCAGCAGCTTGGCTCGGGCCGACTCTGGAAACACCATATATTTT	CASSLARADSGNTIYF
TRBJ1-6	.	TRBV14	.	TGTGCCAGCAGCCAAGAGGACGGATCTACGTCACCCCTCCACTTT	CASSQEDGSTSPLHF
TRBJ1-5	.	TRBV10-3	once	TGTGCCATCAGTGAGGCAGGGAGCAATCAGCCCCAGCATTTT	CAISEAGSNQPQHF
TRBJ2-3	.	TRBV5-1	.	TGCGCCAGCAGCTTGGCCCCGGGCTGGGGGGGGCCGACAGATACGCAGTATTTT	CASSLAPGWGGPTDTQYF
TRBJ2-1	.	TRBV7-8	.	TGTGCCAGCAGCTTAGCAGGGAGGAATGAGCAGTTCTTC	CASSLAGRNEQFF
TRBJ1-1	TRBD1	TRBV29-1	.	TGCAGCTCGAACAGGGGGGAGGACACTGAAGCTTTCTTT	CSSNRGEDTEAFF